What follows are 18 T cell receptor beta chains derived from one specimen sequenced in a study of metastatic and nonmetastatic thyroid tumors. Ahead of thyroid surgery, no patient had received treatment of any kind. With MiXCR, TCRdb called clones anew from the PCR reads. The profile covers thousands of clones, with about a third appearing a single time and around 35% taken by the ten largest. Sequenced sample: adjacent normal tissue. These receptor sequences come from a female donor with papillary thyroid cancer or a benign thyroid nodule (not recorded which). Some clones in this sample may be carry-over from other donors' samples.

This rearrangement joins TRBV30 to TRBJ2-2; 9 bases are shared with TRBD1. CDR1 and CDR2 (germline): GTSNPN, SVGIG (reference sequence). The CDR3 totals 14 residues. V was clipped by 2 bases and J by 6 bases; unmatched bases: 4. CDR3 in DNA: TGTGCCTGGAGTCCATGGACAGGGGCCGGGGAGCTGTTTTTT. Translation: CAWSPWTGAGELFF.

In its sample, this clone was seen many times. This chain joins TRBV5-1 and TRBJ2-3; 12 nucleotides agree with TRBD2. The germline V gene has CDR1 SGHRS and CDR2 YFSETQ. Losses at the gene ends were 0 bases for V and 8 bases for J; bases not matched to a gene: 4. CDR3 length: 15 amino acids. The CDR3 region has the DNA TGCGCCAGCAGCTTGGCATCTAGCGGGGGGGGTACGCAGTATTTT. It yields the protein CASSLASSGGGTQYF.

Concerning this clone: The junction shows a germline mismatch at one end, possibly a read error. The sample holds other DNA sequences that translate to the same CDR3. The rearrangement uses TRBV6-1 and TRBJ1-6; no definite D call. The CDR3 covers 16 residues. CDR1 and CDR2 from the germline V gene are MNHNS and SASEGT. The DNA of the CDR3 is TGCGCCAGCAGTGCTACTGGATTTGCTTATAATTCACCCCTCCACTTT. Amino acid sequence: CASSATGFAYNSPLHF.

The chain couples TRBV5-5 to TRBJ2-3; perhaps D is TRBD1 or TRBD2 (5 bases each). Germline V gives CDR1 SGHKS, CDR2 YYEKEE (reference sequence). The CDR3 spans 15 residues. Between the trimmed V and J ends, which lost 1 base and 1 base, there was a span of 10 bases. CDR3 in amino acids: CASSLRGVGTDTQYF. The CDR3 region has the DNA TGTGCCAGCAGCTTGAGGGGAGTGGGCACAGATACGCAGTATTTT.

The sample holds a few counts of this clone. V gene TRBV6-2 or TRBV6-3 combines with J gene TRBJ2-7, with 15 bases fitting TRBD2. This CDR3 is built from 17 residues. Germline V CDR1 and CDR2: MNHEY, SVGEGT. The J segment lost 2 bases and the V segment lost 4 bases, leaving 6 bases of the junction unmatched. CDR3 nucleotide sequence: TGTGCCAGCAGTTCCCTCGGGACTAGCGGGGGGCCCTACGAGCAGTACTTC. Residues: CASSSLGTSGGPYEQYF.

This chain links TRBV9 with TRBJ2-1; the match to TRBD2 covers 7 bases. Germline assignment: CDR1 SGDLS and CDR2 YYNGEE. V trimming: 0 bases; J trimming: 12 bases; junction bases outside the gene matches: 12. This CDR3 has 15 residues. The CDR3 region has the DNA TGTGCCAGCAGCGTAGGAGGGACTAAGCAAGTGGGGCAGTTCTTC. Translated, it gives CASSVGGTKQVGQFF.

This chain joins TRBV6-1 and TRBJ2-7; 8 nucleotides line up with TRBD2. The J segment lost 2 bases and the V segment lost 10 bases, leaving 10 bases of the junction unmatched. CDR1 and CDR2 (germline): MNHNS, SASEGT. The CDR3 runs to 14 residues. The CDR3 protein is CAIDSGIFTYEQYF. Here the CDR3 DNA reads TGTGCCATCGATAGCGGGATTTTCACCTACGAGCAGTACTTC.

This clone was detected a few times. J is TRBJ1-6 and V is TRBV27; TRBD1 agrees at 8 bases. CDR1 and CDR2 (germline): MNHEY, SMNVEV (reference sequence). This CDR3 spans 14 amino acids. The V gene end was trimmed by 6 bases and the J gene end by 6 bases; junction bases not matched to a gene: 4. The CDR3 nucleotides are TGTGCCAGCAGCACCGGGACAGGTAATTCACCCCTCCACTTT. As protein: CASSTGTGNSPLHF.

This clone has just a few counts. The J gene is TRBJ1-4, the V gene TRBV6-5; D not resolved. The CDR3 has 12 residues. Trimming cost V 8 bases and J 0 bases, with 4 bases left between them. Germline V lookup: CDR1 MNHEY, CDR2 SVGAGI. CDR3 residues: CASRTTNEKLFF. The DNA for the CDR3 is TGTGCCAGCCGGACAACTAATGAAAAACTGTTTTTT.

The chain employs TRBV5-1 and TRBJ2-5; tentative D call: TRBD2 (6 bases). CDR3 length: 15 amino acids. The ends were cut back, 0 bases at V and 4 bases at J, with 13 bases in the middle. Germline-derived CDR1 and CDR2 are SGHRS and YFSETQ. CDR3 in amino acids: CASSLGTIGGETQYF. In nucleotides, the CDR3 is TGCGCCAGCAGCTTGGGGACTATCGGGGGAGAGACCCAGTACTTC. Complete variable domain (other parts from reference TRBV5-1 and TRBJ2-5): KAGVTQTPRYLIKTRGQQVTLSCSPISGHRSVSWYQQTPGQGLQFLFEYFSETQRNKGNFPGRFSGRQFSNSRSEMNVSTLELGDSALYLCASSLGTIGGETQYFGPGTRLLVL.

This clone was counted a few times. CDR3 region: CSARVPLSGTPYEQYF. The CDR3 DNA reads TGCAGTGCTAGAGTCCCCCTATCCGGGACCCCCTACGAGCAGTACTTC. The chain uses TRBV20-1 and TRBJ2-7; D may be TRBD1 or TRBD2 (5 bases each). The V end lost 1 base, the J end lost 2 bases, and 18 bases lay between the germline ends. CDR1 is DFQATT, CDR2 SNEGSKA, per germline (reference sequence). There are 16 residues in the CDR3.

This clone is large within its sample. This rearrangement joins TRBV5-6 to TRBJ2-7; 7 positions match TRBD2. Germline V lookup: CDR1 SGHDT, CDR2 YYEEEE. J lost 0 bases, V lost 3 bases, and 9 bases had no gene match. The CDR3 extends over 16 amino acids. CDR3 nucleotides: TGTGCCAGCAGCTGGGGGGGAGCGGTGAGCTCCTACGAGCAGTACTTC. It codes for CASSWGGAVSSYEQYF.

This chain uses TRBV12-3 or TRBV12-4 with TRBJ2-2, with no clear D. CDR3 length equals 11 residues. V lost 7 bases to trimming and J lost 8 bases, with 8 bases between them. This CDR3 is CASTNRGELFF. In nucleotides, the CDR3 is TGTGCCAGCACTAATAGGGGGGAGCTGTTTTTT.

This chain joins TRBV20-1 and TRBJ2-1, with 7 bases lining up with TRBD2. Looked up from germline, CDR1 is DFQATT and CDR2 is SNEGSKA (reference sequence). CDR3 length equals 16 residues. Trimming removed 2 bases from V and 0 bases from J; junction bases left unmatched: 7. Here the CDR3 reads CSARHHLAASYNEQFF. The CDR3 coding sequence is TGCAGTGCTAGACATCATCTAGCGGCCTCCTACAATGAGCAGTTCTTC.

This clone was observed a few times. The chain carries TRBV5-1 and TRBJ2-3, with 12 bases matching TRBD2. V lost 5 bases and J lost 4; bases outside the gene matches: 8. The CDR3 contains 16 residues. CDR1 and CDR2 (germline): SGHRS, YFSETQ. CDR3 sequence reads: CASSQDLAGGADTQYF. In DNA, the CDR3 is TGCGCCAGCAGTCAGGATCTAGCGGGGGGGGCAGATACGCAGTATTTT.

This rearrangement joins TRBV20-1 to TRBJ2-1; 10 bases match TRBD2. Germline V CDR1 and CDR2: DFQATT, SNEGSKA (reference sequence). The ends lost 5 bases at V and 5 bases at J; junction bases unmatched: 9. The CDR3 length is 15 residues. DNA of the CDR3: TGCAGTGCTGAAGTTGGGACTAGCGTTCACAATGAGCAGTTCTTC. Protein sequence: CSAEVGTSVHNEQFF.

This clone came up many times. The chain recombines TRBV6-1 with TRBJ2-2, with D unresolved. The CDR3 runs 13 residues. Per the germline V gene, CDR1 is MNHNS and CDR2 is SASEGT. V shed 0 bases and J shed 1 base, with 0 bases lying between them. The CDR3 reads CASSEANTGELFF. CDR3 nucleotide sequence: TGTGCCAGCAGTGAAGCGAACACCGGGGAGCTGTTTTTT.

The J gene is TRBJ2-1, the V gene TRBV11-2, with 11 positions matching TRBD2. Germline lookup yields CDR1 SGHAT and CDR2 FQNNGV. The CDR3 consists of 15 residues. J lost 4 bases, V lost 4 bases, and 3 bases had no gene match. The CDR3, as DNA: TGTGCCAGCAGCTCGGGACTAGCGGTTTACAATGAGCAGTTCTTC. Its protein is CASSSGLAVYNEQFF.